In its sample, the clone carrying this T cell receptor beta chain was seen a few times. Its matching antigen is unknown. The V end lost 5 bases, the J end lost 7 bases, and 14 bases lay between the germline ends. The germline gives CDR1 LGHDT, CDR2 YNNKEL (reference sequence). This CDR3 is 13 amino acids long. The data are from a study of post-analysis software for immune sequencing data. Across the whole study: Progressive-relapsing, secondary progressive and relapsing-remitting multiple sclerosis were among the disease courses included.

Study-wide findings and caveats: Patients with multiple sclerosis recorded significantly lower normalized Chao1 diversity than controls, the study found. Patients had higher frequencies than controls of four to six TRBV segments, including TRBV5-6, TRBV5-1 and TRBV20-1.

The TCR beta cDNA libraries carried unique molecular identifiers. Each sample of about 0.95 to 11 million input T cells yielded roughly 500,000 cDNA molecules, so each molecule approximated one T cell. TCRdb re-called the PCR reads with MiXCR, one entry per CDR3 protein. This table holds about 620,000 distinct CDR3 sequences, roughly 40% found once. Input material: blood. This chain links TRBV3-1 with TRBJ2-5; D gene unclear. This sequence originates from a girl aged 10-17 years with multiple sclerosis. This CDR3 is CASSLRHPGTQYF. The DNA of the CDR3 is TGTGCCAGCAGCTTGAGACACCCAGGGACCCAGTACTTC.